The subject of this entry is one TCR beta chain. Its antigen is still unknown. No base-level quality is on record; no much larger clone is a single base apart. The sample belongs to a study of cytomegalovirus exposure and HLA in healthy donors (dated by TCRdb to about 2017). About the investigation overall: The 650 to 750 repertoires of the first cohort and the 95 to 150 validation repertoires were produced on the same platform, according to a later analysis. A separate validation cohort of roughly 110 different subjects was used in addition to the roughly 620-subject first cohort. The aim of the study was to test whether cataloging public T cell receptors could identify signatures of past pathogen exposure. To predict cytomegalovirus infection status, the study brought together high-throughput TCR immunosequencing, statistical association of individual TCRs with disease status, and machine learning. Findings and caveats that apply to the study as a whole: All 120 or so repertoires were used to score co-occurrence in the validation cohort in a later analysis, because that analysis had no HLA typing for the cohort. The classifier was reported to diagnose cytomegalovirus status with high specificity and sensitivity in both the original cohort and the validation cohort. In vitro tests confirmed that three of the cytomegalovirus-associated TCR beta chains recognize cytomegalovirus antigens. A total of 150 or so TCR beta chains were listed by the study as associated with cytomegalovirus. The authors suggested that the approach could potentially be extended to other disease states and immunological phenotypes. Subsequent analysis determined that TCRs grouped into clusters in the first cohort also showed a tendency toward co-occurrence across the roughly 110 validation repertoires, and about 93% of cluster scores exceeded 0. Most TCR sequences were seen in very few donors, while some public TCRs were found in many individuals.

The protocol used for the library was the immunoSEQ multiplex PCR assay. The paper's processing steps were these. To diagnose cytomegalovirus status from the catalog of TCR beta chain sequences, a statistical classification framework was built. TCRdb retrieved this table from immuneACCESS and kept in-frame rearrangements only. Not all clones are present; in checked studies, unresolved V genes account for under half, and no reason is known for the remainder. That table is the source of V, J and clone size, and D and trimming were worked out from the DNA. This sample comprises around 70,000 clones, around 94% of them detected only once. The ten largest clonotypes hold 0.55% to 0.8% of the sample. The donors belonged to the validation cohort of over a hundred subjects, which was separate from the roughly 700-subject first cohort. Here V drops 5 bases and J drops 4 bases, and the junction holds 9 bases not matched to any gene. Looking up the germline V gene (reference sequence) yields CDR1 LNHDA and CDR2 SQIVND. There are 15 amino acids in the CDR3, from cysteine to phenylalanine inclusive. Only the CDR3 DNA stays, 45 bases, in frame from base 1.

The origin of this receptor is a woman under 30 in good health and CMV-seronegative. The material sequenced was PBMCs. The chain was built from TRBV19 and TRBJ2-7; 9 bases in the junction line up with TRBD2. The sequenced DNA is TGTGCCAGTAGTCAGACTTCGCGGGGGGGATACGAGCAGTACTTC. Protein translation: CASSQTSRGGYEQYF.